This entry lists 31 T cell receptor beta chains sequenced from one sample in a study of T-cell reconstitution after alpha-beta-depleted transplantation in children. For TCRbeta, the library was prepared with unique molecular identifiers. TCRdb ran MiXCR on the PCR reads and lists one entry per CDR3 protein. The sample has about 610,000 distinct CDR3 sequences; 8% to 11% are singletons. Sequencing was performed on PBMCs from the stem cell graft donor, taken from the stem cell graft. The receptors were gathered from a human donor who donated a stem cell graft to a child with acute myeloid leukemia.

This clonotype occurred many times. The chain has TRBV20-1 and TRBJ2-3; 12 nucleotides line up with TRBD2. Germline trimming cut 1 base from V and 3 bases from J; bases unmatched to any gene: 5. Per the germline V gene, CDR1 is DFQATT and CDR2 is SNEGSKA (reference sequence). The CDR3 sequence is 16 residues long. The CDR3 sequence: CSARAGLAGKTDTQYF. The CDR3 DNA reads TGCAGTGCTAGAGCAGGACTAGCGGGGAAAACAGATACGCAGTATTTT.

V is TRBV7-2 and J is TRBJ2-5; D not certain. Germline lookup yields CDR1 SGHTA and CDR2 FQGNSA. The CDR3 consists of 13 residues. Trimming took off 3 bases at V and 9 bases at J, with 14 bases between the two ends. In DNA, the CDR3 is TGTGCCAGCAGCTTGGTACGGTTCGGGTCCCAGTACTTC. This translates into CASSLVRFGSQYF.

J is TRBJ1-5 and V is TRBV24-1; D is undetermined. The CDR3 sequence is 12 residues long. Between the trimmed V and J ends, which lost 4 bases and 9 bases, there was a span of 9 bases. Per germline, CDR1 KGHDR and CDR2 SFDVKD. The CDR3 region is CATSEAVGPQHF. The CDR3 DNA reads as TGTGCCACCAGTGAGGCTGTGGGGCCCCAGCATTTT.

The V call is TRBV4-3, the J call TRBJ1-4; 9 bases agree with TRBD1. After removal of 1 base from V and 3 bases from J, the junction contained 12 bases not matched to a gene. Germline loops: CDR1 LGHNA, CDR2 YSLEER. The length of the CDR3 is 19 residues. This chain's CDR3 is CASSQGSQGAVEANEKLFF. The CDR3 DNA sequence: TGCGCCAGCAGCCAAGGTTCACAGGGGGCGGTGGAGGCTAATGAAAAACTGTTTTTT.

This clonotype was picked up a small number of times. The chain couples TRBV27 to TRBJ1-5; tentatively, D is TRBD1 (5 bases). Trimming left V 8 bases short and J 1 base short, with 15 bases between. CDR1 is MNHEY, CDR2 SMNVEV, per germline (reference sequence). CDR3 size: 15 residues. CDR3 loop: CASSRGVSSNQPQHF. The CDR3 nucleotides are TGTGCCAGCTCAAGGGGAGTTTCGAGCAATCAGCCCCAGCATTTT.

The chain has TRBV12-3 or TRBV12-4 and TRBJ2-5, with 7 bases lining up with TRBD2. This CDR3 has 15 amino acids. J was trimmed by 8 bases and V by 4 bases; bases with no gene match: 13. The CDR3 region has the DNA TGTGCCAGCAGTTCTCGAAGCGGGGCCCCCGGAACCCAGTACTTC. This encodes CASSSRSGAPGTQYF.

V gene TRBV5-6 combines with J gene TRBJ1-5, with D tentatively TRBD1 (5 bases). Trimming pared 3 bases from V and 5 bases from J, leaving 21 bases between. CDR1 is SGHDT and CDR2 is YYEEEE in the germline V gene. The CDR3 runs 17 residues. The DNA for the CDR3 is TGTGCCAGCAGCTCATGGGGGACGGGACGGGGGTATCAGCCCCAGCATTTT. Translating it yields CASSSWGTGRGYQPQHF.

In its sample, this clonotype was seen many times. V gene TRBV6-5 combines with J gene TRBJ2-7; 14 nucleotides agree with TRBD2. Trimming cost V 4 bases and J 0 bases; bases outside gene matches: 11. The CDR3 covers 19 residues. Germline lookup yields CDR1 MNHEY and CDR2 SVGAGI. CDR3 loop: CASSSITGLAGVVSYEQYF. The CDR3 nucleotides are TGTGCCAGCAGTTCCATAACGGGACTAGCGGGAGTCGTCTCCTACGAGCAGTACTTC.

This clonotype was observed many times. V is TRBV20-1 and J is TRBJ2-1; D is uncertain. Germline V gene lookup returns CDR1 DFQATT and CDR2 SNEGSKA (reference sequence). This CDR3 is 10 amino acids long. V gave up 3 bases and J gave up 9 bases, with 6 bases separating them. The CDR3 bases are TGCAGTGCTAGCCAAAGTGAGCAGTTCTTC. Amino acids: CSASQSEQFF.

This clonotype was seen many times. This chain links TRBV7-2 with TRBJ1-5; D not certain. V lost 2 bases and J lost 2, with 10 bases in between. The CDR3 is 15 residues long. Germline values: CDR1 SGHTA, CDR2 FQGNSA. The CDR3 DNA is TGTGCCAGCAGCTTAAAGGTTTTTGGCAATCAGCCCCAGCATTTT. Protein product: CASSLKVFGNQPQHF.

The rearrangement joins TRBV20-1 to TRBJ1-1; D is unclear. Deletions cut 6 bases from V and 9 bases from J, with 23 bases between. The CDR3 extends over 14 amino acids. The germline V gene encodes CDR1 DFQATT and CDR2 SNEGSKA (reference sequence). The CDR3 sequence is CSALSGLRTQKAFF. The CDR3 region has the DNA TGCAGTGCGCTGTCAGGCCTCCGGACCCAGAAAGCTTTCTTT.

The chain is built from TRBV12-3 or TRBV12-4 and TRBJ1-1; 7 bases map to TRBD1. Trimming removed 3 bases from V and 7 bases from J; junction bases left unmatched: 8. This CDR3 is 14 amino acids long. Here the CDR3 DNA reads TGTGCCAGCAGTTTTACAGGGGTCTCCTATGAAGCTTTCTTT. Amino acids: CASSFTGVSYEAFF.

There are a few counts of this clonotype. The chain uses TRBV5-6 and TRBJ1-5; TRBD1 matches at 7 bases. CDR1 and CDR2 (germline): SGHDT, YYEEEE. The CDR3 spans 14 residues. Trimming took 4 bases from V and 7 from J; bases not matched to a gene: 8. The CDR3 loop is CASSTQGGKQPQHF. The CDR3 bases are TGTGCCAGCAGCACCCAGGGGGGGAAGCAGCCCCAGCATTTT.

This clonotype was detected a few times. The rearrangement joins TRBV28 to TRBJ2-1, with 8 bases lining up with TRBD1. Germline values: CDR1 MDHEN, CDR2 SYDVKM. V was clipped by 9 bases and J by 8 bases; unmatched bases: 9. The CDR3 is made up of 13 amino acids. As DNA, the CDR3 is TGTGCCAGTGGGACAGGACCCTGGGATGAGCAGTTCTTC. This translates into CASGTGPWDEQFF.

V usage is TRBV29-1 and J usage is TRBJ2-7, with 7 bases identical to TRBD2. CDR1 is SQVTM, CDR2 ANQGSEA, per germline. V shed 0 bases and J 6 bases; nucleotides not matched to a gene: 14. CDR3 length: 16 amino acids. The CDR3 region has the DNA TGCAGCGTTGAAGATAGGGCTAGCGGAAGAGTGGGCGAGCAGTACTTC. Protein product: CSVEDRASGRVGEQYF.

This clonotype was detected a few times. The CDR3 bases are TGCAGTGCTAGCCCTGGGACCCGGAGGGCGGGGGCCAACGTCCTGACTTTC. It is translated as CSASPGTRRAGANVLTF. The V and J genes are TRBV20-1 and TRBJ2-6; D might be TRBD2 (6 bases). CDR1 is DFQATT, CDR2 SNEGSKA, per germline (reference sequence). This CDR3 region has 17 residues. Deletions cut 3 bases from V and 4 bases from J, with 19 bases between.

This clonotype occurred many times. The V gene is TRBV7-2, the J gene TRBJ2-7; D is possibly TRBD1 or TRBD2 (5 bases each). The germline gives CDR1 SGHTA, CDR2 FQGNSA. This CDR3 spans 12 amino acids. V was clipped by 8 bases and J by 0 bases, with 8 bases between them. In DNA form, the CDR3 reads TGTGCCAGCGGGACCCTCTCCTACGAGCAGTACTTC. The encoded protein is CASGTLSYEQYF.

This clonotype was observed a few times. V is TRBV7-8 and J is TRBJ1-2; TRBD1 aligns across 9 bases. The V gene end was trimmed by 7 bases and the J gene end by 0 bases; junction bases not matched to a gene: 15. The length of the CDR3 is 18 residues. Germline values: CDR1 SGHVS, CDR2 FQNEAQ. The CDR3 DNA follows: TGTGCCAGCACCATCAGAAAAAGGGGACAGGGATCTAACTATGGCTACACCTTC. It is translated as CASTIRKRGQGSNYGYTF.

The V gene is TRBV12-3 or TRBV12-4, the J gene TRBJ1-2; D possibly corresponds to TRBD1 (5 bases). This CDR3 has 12 amino acids. The V end was cut by 2 bases, the J end by 8 bases, with 9 bases between. This CDR3 is CASSLNKGGYTF. The DNA of the CDR3 is TGTGCCAGCAGTTTAAACAAGGGGGGCTACACCTTC.

The chain combines TRBV10-3 with TRBJ1-1, with 7 positions matching TRBD1. Per the germline V gene, CDR1 is ENHRY and CDR2 is SYGVKD. The CDR3 is 13 residues long. The V segment lost 8 bases and the J segment 5 bases; nucleotides outside the gene matches: 8. The CDR3 DNA reads as TGTGCCATCCTTAGACAGGGAAGTACTGAAGCTTTCTTT. It translates to CAILRQGSTEAFF.

Ten or more counts support this clonotype. The chain employs TRBV5-5 and TRBJ2-7; 9 nucleotides match TRBD2. Per germline, CDR1 SGHKS and CDR2 YYEKEE (reference sequence). After removal of 3 bases from V and 5 bases from J, the junction contained 6 bases not matched to a gene. The CDR3 consists of 14 residues. The CDR3, as DNA: TGTGCCAGCAGCTCACGGACTAGCGCCCACGAGCAGTACTTC. Its protein product is CASSSRTSAHEQYF.

Only a few counts were recorded for this clonotype. The chain uses TRBV10-3 and TRBJ2-1; the D gene is possibly TRBD2 (6 bases). V shed 3 bases and J shed 4 bases, with 13 bases lying between them. This CDR3 is 15 amino acids long. Germline CDR1 reads ENHRY; CDR2 reads SYGVKD. CDR3 protein: CAISDDREMYNEQFF. In DNA form, the CDR3 reads TGTGCCATCAGTGATGATCGGGAGATGTACAATGAGCAGTTCTTC.

The rearrangement links TRBV6-1 to TRBJ2-2; 7 bases agree with TRBD2. Germline-derived CDR1 and CDR2 are MNHNS and SASEGT. J was trimmed by 4 bases and V by 8 bases; bases with no gene match: 7. There are 14 residues in the CDR3. The CDR3 sequence: CASWGGDGTGELFF. Here the CDR3 DNA reads TGTGCCAGCTGGGGGGGAGATGGCACCGGGGAGCTGTTTTTT.

The genes are TRBV27 and TRBJ1-5, with a possible D match to TRBD1 (5 bases). V lost 0 bases and J lost 6, with 15 bases in between. In germline, CDR1 is MNHEY, CDR2 SMNVEV (reference sequence). The CDR3 covers 16 residues. CDR3: CASSLSRSGGGQPQHF. The CDR3 DNA reads as TGTGCCAGCAGTTTATCGCGCTCCGGGGGTGGTCAGCCCCAGCATTTT.

The chain has TRBV6-6 and TRBJ1-1, with no clear D. CDR1 and CDR2 from the germline V gene are MNHNY and SVGAGI (reference sequence). V lost 7 bases and J 7 bases, leaving 13 bases between the germline ends. The CDR3 has 12 amino acids. The CDR3: CASTLTGLEAFF. The CDR3 DNA reads TGTGCCAGCACCTTAACCGGACTTGAAGCTTTCTTT.

In its sample, this clonotype was seen a few times. As DNA, the CDR3 is TGCGCCAGTGGCCGGAGAGCCAGGAGCAATCAGCCCCAGCATTTT. It specifies CASGRRARSNQPQHF. The rearrangement links TRBV5-1 to TRBJ1-5; D call uncertain. This CDR3 is 15 amino acids long. The V and J ends lost 8 bases and 1 base respectively, with 16 bases between them. CDR1 is SGHRS and CDR2 is YFSETQ in the germline V gene.

This clonotype was observed a handful of times. The rearrangement links TRBV7-9 to TRBJ2-1, with 8 bases lining up with TRBD1. V was clipped by 3 bases and J by 10 bases; unmatched bases: 14. CDR1 is SEHNR, CDR2 FQNEAQ, per germline (reference sequence). This CDR3 is 16 amino acids long. CDR3 loop: CASSFPGQGSYQEQFF. CDR3 coding DNA: TGTGCCAGCAGCTTCCCCGGACAGGGTTCGTATCAGGAGCAGTTCTTC.

This clonotype was seen a handful of times. The J gene is TRBJ2-1, the V gene TRBV7-3, with no clear D. Germline V gene sequence: CDR1 SGHTA, CDR2 FQGTGA. The CDR3 length is 16 residues. Trimming took 5 bases from V and 5 from J, leaving 19 bases between them. DNA for the CDR3: TGTGCCAGCAGCCCCCTGTTAGGCGGTAGGAACAATGAGCAGTTCTTC. Translated: CASSPLLGGRNNEQFF.

This sequence joins TRBV11-2 and TRBJ1-4; 8 bases are shared with TRBD1. Germline-derived CDR1 and CDR2 are SGHAT and FQNNGV. V was clipped by 5 bases and J by 5 bases; unmatched bases: 7. There are 15 residues in the CDR3. CDR3 amino acids: CASSPTGGTNEKLFF. The CDR3, as DNA: TGTGCCAGCAGCCCCACAGGGGGGACCAATGAAAAACTGTTTTTT.

A word on this clonotype: Possible read error: a much larger clone is one base away. This chain uses TRBV7-9 with TRBJ2-1; 10 bases are shared with TRBD2. The J segment lost 8 bases and the V segment lost 3 bases, leaving 7 bases of the junction unmatched. Germline assignment: CDR1 SEHNR and CDR2 FQNEAQ (reference sequence). This CDR3 is 15 amino acids long. CDR3 loop: CASSLGTSEYDEQFF. Written as DNA, the CDR3 is TGTGCCAGCAGCTTGGGGACTAGCGAGTACGATGAGCAGTTCTTC.

This clonotype was counted a few times. The rearrangement joins TRBV6-2 or TRBV6-3 to TRBJ2-1, with TRBD2 as a possible D gene (5 bases). This CDR3 contains 15 residues. Per the germline V gene, CDR1 is MNHEY and CDR2 is SVGEGT. Trimming removed 5 bases at V and 7 bases at J, with 18 bases between. The CDR3 DNA is TGTGCCAGCAGTAAATCCCACACTAGTCTTAATGAGCAGTTCTTC. Protein product: CASSKSHTSLNEQFF.